This T cell receptor (beta chain) was sequenced in a study of STAT5B mutations in CD4+ large granular lymphocyte leukemia. Study outcomes and limitations: 8/27 top patient clones versus 2/35 control clones were TRBV06-family. Patient CD4-sorted repertoires stayed more clonal than healthy ones after leukemic-clone removal.

A word on this clone: The antigen is unknown.

TCRdb's table, derived via immunoSEQ multiplex PCR, lists solely in-frame clones and lacks some. The sample yields tens of thousands of clones, over 60% seen once. The V gene end was trimmed by 8 bases and the J gene end by 1 base; junction bases not matched to a gene: 9. Germline values: CDR1 SQVTM, CDR2 ANQGSEA. This CDR3 region has 14 residues. The clonotype comes from a human donor in good health. Sequenced input: CD4+ T cells from blood buffy coats. This chain joins TRBV29-1 and TRBJ1-2, with TRBD1 matching 8 bases. The DNA for the CDR3 is TGCAGCACCGGACAGGGAGGGAGTAACTATGGCTACACCTTC. Residues: CSTGQGGSNYGYTF.